This TCR beta chain was obtained from a study of tumor-infiltrating lymphocytes in primary liver carcinoma. Whole-study context: Stage T1-T3 N0M0 tumors measured about 4 to 11 cm at most.

This CDR3 is built from 15 residues. V lost 1 base and J lost 2, with 12 bases in between. Per germline, CDR1 SGHNT and CDR2 YYREEE (reference sequence). Each 20-30 mg portion of unsorted bulk tissue served as the source for co-extraction of RNA and DNA. The patients had histopathologically diagnosed primary liver carcinoma, and their disease was treated by surgical resection. Study-wide points: Tumors significantly exceeded blood in top-250-clone fraction (p = 0.039). Overlap between tumor regions exceeded overlap of tumor with adjacent tissue or blood.

A primer in the constant region served to generate TCR beta cDNA from roughly 520 ng of total RNA. What produced the TCR beta libraries was three nested multiplex PCR rounds using slightly modified ARM-PCR. TRBV1-TRBV30 forward primers paired with a C-beta reverse primer drove the first two PCR rounds, about 9 cycles each. TCRdb fed the multiplex PCR reads into MiXCR, producing one record per CDR3 protein. The data hold over 75,000 distinct CDR3 sequences, with about 70% observed a single time. Worth noting for this clonotype: Its antigen remains unidentified. This CDR3 is missing its conserved last phenylalanine or tryptophan, likely due to a read error.

The chain uses TRBV5-4 and TRBJ2-5; D gene unclear. The TCR comes from a man aged 35 to 55 with primary liver carcinoma and hepatitis B virus infection. The source material was tumor-adjacent normal liver tissue. The CDR3 sequence: CASSLWAEPQETQYL. DNA for the CDR3: TGTGCCAGCAGCTTGTGGGCAGAGCCACAAGAGACCCAGTACTTA.